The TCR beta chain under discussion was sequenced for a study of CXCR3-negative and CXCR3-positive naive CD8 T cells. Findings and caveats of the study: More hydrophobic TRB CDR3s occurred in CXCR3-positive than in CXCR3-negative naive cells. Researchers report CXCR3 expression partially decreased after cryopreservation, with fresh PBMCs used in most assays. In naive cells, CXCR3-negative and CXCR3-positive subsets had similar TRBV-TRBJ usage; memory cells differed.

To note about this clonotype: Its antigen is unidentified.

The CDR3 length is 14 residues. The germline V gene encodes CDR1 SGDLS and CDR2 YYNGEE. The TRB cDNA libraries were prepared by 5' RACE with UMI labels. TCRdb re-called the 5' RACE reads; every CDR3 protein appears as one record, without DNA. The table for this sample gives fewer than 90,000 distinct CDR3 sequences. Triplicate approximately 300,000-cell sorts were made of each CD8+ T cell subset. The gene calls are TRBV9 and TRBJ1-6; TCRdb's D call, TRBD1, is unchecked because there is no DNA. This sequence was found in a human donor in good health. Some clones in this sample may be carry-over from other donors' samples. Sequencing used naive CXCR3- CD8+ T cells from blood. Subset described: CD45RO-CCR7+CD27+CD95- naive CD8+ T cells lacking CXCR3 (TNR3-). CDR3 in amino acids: CASSSDRVDSPLHF.